The 15 T cell receptor beta chains given below trace back to one sample, sequenced in a study of T cells in Graves' hyperthyroidism and ophthalmopathy. Template material for amplifying TCR beta CDR3 regions consisted of RNA transcripts. HTBI primers drove first-round RT-PCR of the TCR CDR3. TCRdb reanalysed the multiplex PCR reads using MiXCR and keeps one entry per CDR3 protein. The sample lists about 660,000 distinct CDR3 sequences, approximately 42% occurring once. The sequenced sample was peripheral blood or thyroid tissue (not recorded which). These receptors were collected from an adult man with Graves' disease, either hyperthyroidism or ophthalmopathy (not recorded which).

The chain is built from TRBV5-6 and TRBJ2-5; 15 nucleotides agree with TRBD2. This CDR3 spans 17 amino acids. The junction had 9 bases not matched to a gene; V was cut back by 4 bases and J by 5 bases. Germline loops: CDR1 SGHDT, CDR2 YYEEEE. CDR3 sequence: CASSVTGLAGGIETQYF. CDR3 DNA sequence: TGTGCCAGCAGCGTCACGGGACTAGCGGGGGGTATCGAGACCCAGTACTTC.

The V gene is TRBV10-2, the J gene TRBJ2-2, with 9 bases identical to TRBD1. This CDR3 spans 18 amino acids. The ends lost 2 bases at V and 1 base at J; junction bases unmatched: 8. Germline V gives CDR1 WSHSY, CDR2 SAAADI. The CDR3 sequence is CASSEGNWTGVNTGELFF. The CDR3 DNA reads as TGCGCCAGCAGTGAGGGGAATTGGACAGGGGTGAACACCGGGGAGCTGTTTTTT.

The chain couples TRBV15 to TRBJ2-6; D is unclear. Germline CDR1 LNHNV, CDR2 YYDKDF (reference sequence). The CDR3 consists of 15 residues. The V gene lost 5 bases and the J gene lost 0 bases, with 8 bases spanning the gap. The CDR3 sequence is CATSRSSSGANVLTF. CDR3 DNA sequence: TGTGCCACCAGCCGAAGTTCCTCTGGGGCCAACGTCCTGACTTTC.

The chain joins TRBV29-1 to TRBJ1-2; the D gene is possibly TRBD1 (6 bases). The CDR3 runs 12 residues. Between the trimmed V and J ends, which lost 7 bases and 2 bases, there was a span of 11 bases. Per germline, CDR1 SQVTM and CDR2 ANQGSEA. CDR3 DNA: TGCAGCGCCCTACAGGGCAACTATGGCTACACCTTC. Translation: CSALQGNYGYTF.

At least ten counts were recorded for this clonotype. This CDR3 is CASSVWGTEAFF. CDR3 nucleotides: TGTGCCAGCAGTGTATGGGGAACTGAAGCTTTCTTT. The chain joins TRBV2 to TRBJ1-1; D is unresolved. V shed 4 bases and J shed 5 bases, with 8 bases lying between them. The CDR3 has 12 amino acids. Germline CDR1 SNHLY, CDR2 FYNNEI.

The chain couples TRBV12-3 or TRBV12-4 to TRBJ1-1; TRBD1 matches 7 bases. Trimming at V came to 6 bases and at J to 4 bases, leaving 11 bases not matched to a gene. The CDR3 sequence is 15 residues long. The CDR3 spells CASSPDRAGVTEAFF. CDR3 in DNA: TGTGCCAGCAGCCCAGACAGGGCCGGAGTCACTGAAGCTTTCTTT.

Of note for this clonotype: A much larger clone sits a single nucleotide away, making a read error possible. This rearrangement joins TRBV20-1 to TRBJ2-7; 9 nucleotides match TRBD2. CDR3 size: 12 residues. Per the germline V gene, CDR1 is DFQATT and CDR2 is SNEGSKA (reference sequence). After removal of 5 bases from V and 5 bases from J, the junction contained 4 bases not matched to a gene. This CDR3 reads CSAGGLADEQYF. The CDR3 nucleotides are TGCAGTGCTGGGGGACTAGCCGACGAGCAGTACTTC.

This clonotype came up many times. V usage is TRBV24-1 and J usage is TRBJ1-2; 9 nucleotides match TRBD1. J lost 6 bases, V lost 3 bases, and 4 bases had no gene match. The CDR3 sequence is 14 residues long. From germline, CDR1 is KGHDR and CDR2 SFDVKD. The CDR3, as DNA: TGTGCCACCAGTGATCCGGACAGGGGTCATGGCTACACCTTC. It specifies CATSDPDRGHGYTF.

This clonotype was seen more than once but under ten times. The V call is TRBV19, the J call TRBJ1-3; D remains unclear. This CDR3 region has 16 residues. V lost 6 bases to trimming and J lost 0 bases, with 15 bases between them. Germline CDR1 LNHDA, CDR2 SQIVND (reference sequence). The CDR3 reads CASSPHAINSGNTIYF. In DNA form, the CDR3 reads TGTGCCAGTAGCCCCCACGCCATCAACTCTGGAAACACCATATATTTT.

In this sample, this clonotype turned up a few times. The V gene is TRBV7-9, the J gene TRBJ1-1; D not certain. The length of the CDR3 is 12 residues. Trimming stripped 7 bases from V and 3 bases from J, with 9 bases between. Germline CDR1 SEHNR, CDR2 FQNEAQ (reference sequence). Here the CDR3 DNA reads TGTGCCAGCAACCCTTGGGACACTGAAGCTTTCTTT. Amino acids: CASNPWDTEAFF.

This clonotype was recorded many times. The chain joins TRBV7-9 to TRBJ1-3; no firm D call. Looked up from germline, CDR1 is SEHNR and CDR2 is FQNEAQ (reference sequence). V was trimmed by 8 bases and J by 0 bases, leaving 8 bases between them. This CDR3 has 13 amino acids. CDR3 protein: CASDGTSGNTIYF. The CDR3 coding sequence is TGTGCCAGCGATGGAACCTCTGGAAACACCATATATTTT.

Many counts were recorded for this clonotype. The rearrangement joins TRBV10-3 to TRBJ2-7; weak D call: TRBD2 (5 bases). Trimming cost V 8 bases and J 4 bases, with 12 bases left between them. The germline V gene has CDR1 ENHRY and CDR2 SYGVKD. The CDR3 totals 12 residues. CDR3 residues: CAISRVPYEQYF. CDR3 in DNA: TGTGCCATCTCGAGGGTTCCTTACGAGCAGTACTTC.

The V and J genes are TRBV25-1 and TRBJ1-6, with D hard to call. Between the trimmed V and J ends, which lost 3 bases and 9 bases, there was a span of 12 bases. Germline CDR1 reads MGHDK; CDR2 reads SYGVNS. The CDR3 has 14 amino acids. The CDR3 sequence: CASSDSGPPSPLHF. CDR3 DNA: TGTGCCAGCAGTGATTCCGGGCCTCCTTCACCCCTCCACTTT.

The chain carries TRBV9 and TRBJ1-5; D not certain. Germline CDR1 SGDLS, CDR2 YYNGEE. Trimming took 10 bases from V and 3 from J, leaving 8 bases between them. The CDR3 consists of 11 residues. In DNA, the CDR3 is TGTGCCCCAGGAAACAATCAGCCCCAGCATTTT. It translates to CAPGNNQPQHF.

This clonotype was seen a handful of times. The chain is built from TRBV5-4 and TRBJ1-3; D not resolved. The germline V gene has CDR1 SGHNT and CDR2 YYREEE (reference sequence). The length of the CDR3 is 15 residues. Trimming took off 0 bases at V and 0 bases at J, with 7 bases between the two ends. The CDR3 DNA reads TGTGCCAGCAGCTTGGTCGGCCCCTCTGGAAACACCATATATTTT. Encoded protein: CASSLVGPSGNTIYF.